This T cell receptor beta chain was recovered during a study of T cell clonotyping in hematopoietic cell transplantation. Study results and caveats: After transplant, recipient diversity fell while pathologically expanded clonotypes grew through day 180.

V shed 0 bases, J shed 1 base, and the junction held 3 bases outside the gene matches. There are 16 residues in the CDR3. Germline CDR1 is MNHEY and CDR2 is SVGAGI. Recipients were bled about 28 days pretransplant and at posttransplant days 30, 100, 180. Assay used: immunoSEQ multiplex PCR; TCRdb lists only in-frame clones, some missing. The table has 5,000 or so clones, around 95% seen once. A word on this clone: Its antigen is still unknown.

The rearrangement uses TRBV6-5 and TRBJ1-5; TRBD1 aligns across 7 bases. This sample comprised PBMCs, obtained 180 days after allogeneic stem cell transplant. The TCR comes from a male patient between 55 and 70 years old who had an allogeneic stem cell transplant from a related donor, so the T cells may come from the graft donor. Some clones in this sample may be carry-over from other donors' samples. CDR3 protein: CASSYSGRGSNQPQHF. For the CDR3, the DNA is TGTGCCAGCAGTTACTCCGGCAGGGGGAGCAATCAGCCCCAGCATTTT.